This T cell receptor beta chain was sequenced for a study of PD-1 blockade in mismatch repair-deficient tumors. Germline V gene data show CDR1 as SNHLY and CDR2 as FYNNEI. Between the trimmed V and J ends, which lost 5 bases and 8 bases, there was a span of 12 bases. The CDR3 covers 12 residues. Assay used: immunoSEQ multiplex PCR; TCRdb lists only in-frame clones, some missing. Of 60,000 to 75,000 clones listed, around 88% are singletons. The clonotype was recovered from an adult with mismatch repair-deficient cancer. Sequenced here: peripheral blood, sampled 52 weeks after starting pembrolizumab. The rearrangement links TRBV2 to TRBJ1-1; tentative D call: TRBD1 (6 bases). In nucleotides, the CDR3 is TGTGCCAGCAGTATTCAGGGGCCCGAAGCTTTCTTT. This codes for CASSIQGPEAFF.